This entry lists 9 T cell receptor beta chains sequenced from one sample in a study of T cell repertoires in cytomegalovirus infection. TCRdb re-analysed the reads in MiXCR, keeping a single row per CDR3 protein. Among 650,000 to 850,000 distinct CDR3 sequences listed, almost 30% were seen once. Their specific antigens are unknown. Sequences were derived from cultured CD8+ T cells from PBMCs, sampled from culture after CMV antigen stimulation. These receptor sequences come from a human donor in good health (CMV status not recorded). Some clones in this sample may be carry-over from other donors' samples.

This clonotype was counted at least ten times. The CDR3 region has the DNA TGCAGTGCCCTACTGGGGGGACAGGGGGCACGGGAGCAGTTCTTC. It yields the protein CSALLGGQGAREQFF. V is TRBV20-1 and J is TRBJ2-1, with 12 bases aligning to TRBD1. V gave up 6 bases and J gave up 10 bases; unmatched junction bases: 13. Germline assignment: CDR1 DFQATT and CDR2 SNEGSKA (reference sequence). The CDR3 runs to 15 residues.

This clonotype turned up a few times. The chain couples TRBV7-9 to TRBJ2-1; D unresolved. V lost 3 bases and J 12 bases, leaving 18 bases between the germline ends. This CDR3 comprises 14 residues. From germline, CDR1 is SEHNR and CDR2 FQNEAQ (reference sequence). The CDR3 nucleotides read TGTGCCAGCAGCTTTACCATGGGTTTTGAAGGGCAGTTCTTC. Its protein product is CASSFTMGFEGQFF.

This sequence joins TRBV6-6 and TRBJ2-1, with D hard to call. CDR3 length: 15 amino acids. CDR1 MNHNY and CDR2 SVGAGI come from the germline V gene (reference sequence). Trimming cost V 0 bases and J 2 bases, with 8 bases left between them. CDR3 in DNA: TGTGCCAGCAGTTACTCGGCGCAGCCCTACAATGAGCAGTTCTTC. Residues: CASSYSAQPYNEQFF.

This chain links TRBV6-5 with TRBJ1-5, with a weak D call TRBD1 (6 bases). Germline lookup yields CDR1 MNHEY and CDR2 SVGAGI. The V and J ends lost 0 bases and 7 bases respectively, with 13 bases between them. The CDR3 extends over 15 amino acids. The CDR3 nucleotides are TGTGCCAGCAGTTACTCGGGGGGCGCAAAGCAGCCCCAGCATTTT. It specifies CASSYSGGAKQPQHF.

The chain is built from TRBV2 and TRBJ1-1; D remains unclear. Germline V gene data show CDR1 as SNHLY and CDR2 as FYNNEI. The CDR3 sequence is 15 residues long. The V gene lost 8 bases and the J gene lost 1 base, with 17 bases spanning the gap. DNA for the CDR3: TGTGCCAGCCTACCCGCCAGGAGAAGGAACACTGAAGCTTTCTTT. Translation gives CASLPARRRNTEAFF. Looking up the rest from reference TRBV2 and TRBJ1-1 gives the full variable domain: EPEVTQTPSHQVTQMGQEVILRCVPISNHLYFYWYRQILGQKVEFLVSFYNNEISEKSEIFDDQFSVERPDGSNFTLKIRSTKLEDSAMYFCASLPARRRNTEAFFGQGTRLTVV.

Only a few counts were recorded for this clonotype. This sequence joins TRBV7-6 and TRBJ2-4; 12 bases fit TRBD2. This CDR3 contains 19 residues. Germline values: CDR1 SGHVS, CDR2 FNYEAQ. The trim removed 1 base at V and 0 bases at J, leaving 7 bases unmatched. The DNA of the CDR3 is TGTGCCAGCAGCTTAGGTCCTAGCGGGGGGGCCGAAGCCAAAAACATTCAGTACTTC. It encodes CASSLGPSGGAEAKNIQYF.

The chain uses TRBV27 and TRBJ1-2; tentative D call: TRBD1 (5 bases). The germline V gene has CDR1 MNHEY and CDR2 SMNVEV (reference sequence). CDR3 length: 13 residues. V lost 6 bases and J 3 bases, leaving 11 bases between the germline ends. The CDR3 sequence: CASRPGHYYGYTF. DNA of the CDR3: TGTGCCAGCAGGCCCGGACACTACTATGGCTACACCTTC.

V gene TRBV5-1 combines with J gene TRBJ2-7; a weak D match, TRBD2 (5 bases). Germline lookup yields CDR1 SGHRS and CDR2 YFSETQ. The V gene lost 4 bases and the J gene lost 0 bases, with 11 bases spanning the gap. The CDR3 sequence is 14 residues long. The DNA of the CDR3 is TGCGCCAGCAGCATTAGCGCGGGCTCCTACGAGCAGTACGTC. Translating gives CASSISAGSYEQYV.

The J gene is TRBJ1-1, the V gene TRBV11-2; tentative D call: TRBD1 (5 bases). Germline V gene lookup returns CDR1 SGHAT and CDR2 FQNNGV. V shed 5 bases and J shed 0 bases, with 19 bases lying between them. CDR3 length: 17 amino acids. CDR3 bases: TGTGCCAGCAGCCTTACAACAGGAGTCTACATGAACACTGAAGCTTTCTTT. Translating gives CASSLTTGVYMNTEAFF.